A selection of T cell receptor beta chains follows, all from one sample in a study of Ad26.COV2.S vaccination and SARS-CoV-2 variants. Clones were read by immunoSEQ multiplex PCR, and TCRdb kept only the in-frame ones, dropping some. Altogether some 45,000 clones are present, 75% to 85% being singletons, with the ten largest covering over 40%. The sample consisted of peripheral blood, taken after recovery from COVID-19. The receptor set was obtained from a human donor who had recovered from COVID-19. CDR3s include the opening cysteine and the closing phenylalanine or tryptophan. The order of the fields is CDR3 DNA, CDR3 protein, J gene, V gene, clone size, D gene, CDR3 length. The D gene is left open where the match is weak. Where a row states a size, it is once, few, many or the class of an expanded clone; other rows omit it.

CDR3 DNA: TGTGCCAGCAGTTTAAGAATAATGGCGGGTGAGCAGTTCTTC; CDR3 protein: CASSLRIMAGEQFF; J gene: TRBJ2-1; V gene: TRBV27; clone size: NA; D gene: NA; CDR3 length: 14
CDR3 DNA: TGTGCCTGGAGTCCAGTCCAGGGGGCGATTCAGCCCCAGCATTTT; CDR3 protein: CAWSPVQGAIQPQHF; J gene: TRBJ1-5; V gene: TRBV30; clone size: NA; D gene: TRBD1; CDR3 length: 15
CDR3 DNA: TGTGCCAGCAGTTACTCGACCGAGGGGCTAGACACTGAAGCTTTCTTT; CDR3 protein: CASSYSTEGLDTEAFF; J gene: TRBJ1-1; V gene: TRBV6-2/TRBV6-3; clone size: NA; D gene: NA; CDR3 length: 16
CDR3 DNA: TGTGCCACCAGTGATCCGCAGTCTCGTAATGAAAAACTGTTTTTT; CDR3 protein: CATSDPQSRNEKLFF; J gene: TRBJ1-4; V gene: TRBV24-1; clone size: once; D gene: NA; CDR3 length: 15
CDR3 DNA: TGCGCCAGCAGCGCCGGACAGAAAGCTTTCTTT; CDR3 protein: CASSAGQKAFF; J gene: TRBJ1-1; V gene: TRBV5-1; clone size: NA; D gene: NA; CDR3 length: 11
CDR3 DNA: TGTGCCAGCAGTTGGGGATCTTCCTATGGCTACACCTTC; CDR3 protein: CASSWGSSYGYTF; J gene: TRBJ1-2; V gene: TRBV6-5; clone size: NA; D gene: NA; CDR3 length: 13
CDR3 DNA: TGTGCCTGGAGCGGGGACAGGGGGCTGATAAACACAGATACGCAGTATTTT; CDR3 protein: CAWSGDRGLINTDTQYF; J gene: TRBJ2-3; V gene: TRBV30; clone size: NA; D gene: TRBD1; CDR3 length: 17
CDR3 DNA: TGTGCCAGTAGTATGACCCGGGGAAAGAATGAGCAGTTCTTC; CDR3 protein: CASSMTRGKNEQFF; J gene: TRBJ2-1; V gene: TRBV19; clone size: NA; D gene: NA; CDR3 length: 14
CDR3 DNA: TGCAGCGCGGTGGACAGGGGGTCTGAAAAACTGTTTTTT; CDR3 protein: CSAVDRGSEKLFF; J gene: TRBJ1-4; V gene: TRBV29-1; clone size: NA; D gene: TRBD1; CDR3 length: 13
CDR3 DNA: TGTGCCAGCAGAGAGCAGGGAGATAATGAAAAACTGTTTTTT; CDR3 protein: CASREQGDNEKLFF; J gene: TRBJ1-4; V gene: TRBV2; clone size: NA; D gene: NA; CDR3 length: 14
CDR3 DNA: TGTGCCAGCAGCTTCTACAGGGGTTTAGGGCATGGCTACACCTTC; CDR3 protein: CASSFYRGLGHGYTF; J gene: TRBJ1-2; V gene: TRBV7-8; clone size: once; D gene: TRBD1; CDR3 length: 15
CDR3 DNA: TGTGCCAGCAGTTACTCGCTGGGGTCCTTCTATGGCTACACCTTC; CDR3 protein: CASSYSLGSFYGYTF; J gene: TRBJ1-2; V gene: TRBV6-2/TRBV6-3; clone size: NA; D gene: NA; CDR3 length: 15
CDR3 DNA: TGTGCCAGTAGCCCGGTTGGGCTCGACATTCAGTACTTC; CDR3 protein: CASSPVGLDIQYF; J gene: TRBJ2-4; V gene: TRBV19; clone size: once; D gene: NA; CDR3 length: 13
CDR3 DNA: TGTGCCAGCAGTTCCCCAGGCGTCTGGTACTTC; CDR3 protein: CASSSPGVWYF; J gene: TRBJ2-7; V gene: TRBV28; clone size: once; D gene: NA; CDR3 length: 11
CDR3 DNA: TGCGCCAGCAGCTCTGGGACAATGGAAGAGACCCAGTACTTC; CDR3 protein: CASSSGTMEETQYF; J gene: TRBJ2-5; V gene: TRBV5-1; clone size: NA; D gene: NA; CDR3 length: 14
CDR3 DNA: TGTGCCAGCAGTGAATGGGACTCCTATAATTCACCCCTCCACTTT; CDR3 protein: CASSEWDSYNSPLHF; J gene: TRBJ1-6; V gene: TRBV6-1; clone size: NA; D gene: NA; CDR3 length: 15
CDR3 DNA: TGTGCCAGCAGCCAAGTTCGCTCAGATTACGAGCAGTACTTC; CDR3 protein: CASSQVRSDYEQYF; J gene: TRBJ2-7; V gene: TRBV4-2; clone size: few; D gene: NA; CDR3 length: 14
CDR3 DNA: TGTGCCAGCAGTACCCCCCGAGTAGGGTTCAGCAATGAGCAGTTCTTC; CDR3 protein: CASSTPRVGFSNEQFF; J gene: TRBJ2-1; V gene: TRBV27; clone size: NA; D gene: NA; CDR3 length: 16
CDR3 DNA: TGCGCCAGCAGCTTGCCACCTTTGGAGGCCGGGGAGCTGTTTTTT; CDR3 protein: CASSLPPLEAGELFF; J gene: TRBJ2-2; V gene: TRBV5-1; clone size: few; D gene: NA; CDR3 length: 15
CDR3 DNA: TGTGCCATCAGTTCCTCCAGTACTGTCCTGAACACTGAAGCTTTCTTT; CDR3 protein: CAISSSSTVLNTEAFF; J gene: TRBJ1-1; V gene: TRBV10-3; clone size: NA; D gene: NA; CDR3 length: 16
CDR3 DNA: TGTGCCAGCAGTGATTTCGTGGGAGAGTCGTCGCAGTTCTTC; CDR3 protein: CASSDFVGESSQFF; J gene: TRBJ2-1; V gene: TRBV6-4; clone size: few; D gene: NA; CDR3 length: 14
CDR3 DNA: TGTGCCAGCATCCTTGACCGGAACACTGAAGCTTTCTTT; CDR3 protein: CASILDRNTEAFF; J gene: TRBJ1-1; V gene: TRBV6-5; clone size: NA; D gene: NA; CDR3 length: 13
CDR3 DNA: TGTGCCAGCAGTAGCCTCAACACAGATACGCAGTATTTT; CDR3 protein: CASSSLNTDTQYF; J gene: TRBJ2-3; V gene: TRBV5-6; clone size: NA; D gene: NA; CDR3 length: 13
CDR3 DNA: TGTGCCAGCAGCTACGCCGCGGGGGAGCAGTACTTC; CDR3 protein: CASSYAAGEQYF; J gene: TRBJ2-7; V gene: TRBV11-2; clone size: NA; D gene: NA; CDR3 length: 12
CDR3 DNA: TGTGCCAGCAGCTCCCCCCTCGGGGAGCTGTTTTTT; CDR3 protein: CASSSPLGELFF; J gene: TRBJ2-2; V gene: TRBV7-9; clone size: NA; D gene: NA; CDR3 length: 12
CDR3 DNA: TGTGCCAGCAGCTTAGGTCCGAGAACCGGGGAGCTGTTTTTT; CDR3 protein: CASSLGPRTGELFF; J gene: TRBJ2-2; V gene: TRBV11-3; clone size: NA; D gene: NA; CDR3 length: 14
CDR3 DNA: TGTGCCACCAGTGGACAGGAAGGATGGAACAAACCTAATGGGGGATACACAGATACGCAGTATTTT; CDR3 protein: CATSGQEGWNKPNGGYTDTQYF; J gene: TRBJ2-3; V gene: TRBV24-1; clone size: few; D gene: NA; CDR3 length: 22
CDR3 DNA: TGTGCCAGCAGTTACTCGAGTAGTTCCTACGAGCAGTACTTC; CDR3 protein: CASSYSSSSYEQYF; J gene: TRBJ2-7; V gene: TRBV6-5; clone size: NA; D gene: NA; CDR3 length: 14
CDR3 DNA: TGCGCCAGCAGCTCACCAACAGGGACTAACTATGGCTACACCTTC; CDR3 protein: CASSSPTGTNYGYTF; J gene: TRBJ1-2; V gene: TRBV5-1; clone size: NA; D gene: NA; CDR3 length: 15
CDR3 DNA: TGCGCCAGCAGTCCGTCGAGCGGGGGCTCCTACAATGAGCAGTTCTTC; CDR3 protein: CASSPSSGGSYNEQFF; J gene: TRBJ2-1; V gene: TRBV10-2; clone size: NA; D gene: TRBD2; CDR3 length: 16
CDR3 DNA: TGTGCCAGCAGCCAATACGGGATGACTTACGAGCAGTACTTC; CDR3 protein: CASSQYGMTYEQYF; J gene: TRBJ2-7; V gene: TRBV7-9; clone size: NA; D gene: NA; CDR3 length: 14
CDR3 DNA: TGTGCCAGCAGCTTCGGGCCCCTCCAGCATTTT; CDR3 protein: CASSFGPLQHF; J gene: TRBJ1-5; V gene: TRBV7-9; clone size: NA; D gene: NA; CDR3 length: 11
CDR3 DNA: TGTGCCACCAGTGACCAGCGACAGGGCAGCTATGGCTACACCTTC; CDR3 protein: CATSDQRQGSYGYTF; J gene: TRBJ1-2; V gene: TRBV24-1; clone size: NA; D gene: TRBD1; CDR3 length: 15
CDR3 DNA: TGTGCCAGCAGCCAAAGGGGGGGCGTGAACACTGAAGCTTTCTTT; CDR3 protein: CASSQRGGVNTEAFF; J gene: TRBJ1-1; V gene: TRBV7-2; clone size: NA; D gene: NA; CDR3 length: 15
CDR3 DNA: TGTGCCACCAGTGATAGGGGGCCGGGGGCCAAAAATGAGCAGTTCTTC; CDR3 protein: CATSDRGPGAKNEQFF; J gene: TRBJ2-1; V gene: TRBV24-1; clone size: NA; D gene: NA; CDR3 length: 16
CDR3 DNA: TGTGCCAGTAAACAGACAGCGCTGGGAGGCTACACCTTC; CDR3 protein: CASKQTALGGYTF; J gene: TRBJ1-2; V gene: TRBV19; clone size: NA; D gene: NA; CDR3 length: 13
CDR3 DNA: TGTGCCAGCAGTATCGACAGGGCCCATAACTATGGCTACACCTTC; CDR3 protein: CASSIDRAHNYGYTF; J gene: TRBJ1-2; V gene: TRBV6-5; clone size: NA; D gene: TRBD1; CDR3 length: 15
CDR3 DNA: TGTGCCAGCAGTTACCCAGAAAGGGCCAGATATGGCTACACCTTC; CDR3 protein: CASSYPERARYGYTF; J gene: TRBJ1-2; V gene: TRBV6-6; clone size: NA; D gene: NA; CDR3 length: 15
CDR3 DNA: TGTGCCAGCTCACCAAGTGTGGGTCAGGTTGCTGAAGCTTTCTTT; CDR3 protein: CASSPSVGQVAEAFF; J gene: TRBJ1-1; V gene: TRBV18; clone size: few; D gene: NA; CDR3 length: 15
CDR3 DNA: TGTGCCTGGAGTGGAGGGGGCACGGAGGCCGGAAACACCATATATTTT; CDR3 protein: CAWSGGGTEAGNTIYF; J gene: TRBJ1-3; V gene: TRBV30; clone size: NA; D gene: TRBD1; CDR3 length: 16
CDR3 DNA: TGTGCCTGGAGTTTAGCGGGAGGCCTCGAGCAGTACTTC; CDR3 protein: CAWSLAGGLEQYF; J gene: TRBJ2-7; V gene: TRBV30; clone size: NA; D gene: TRBD2; CDR3 length: 13
CDR3 DNA: TGTGCCAGCAGCTTAGGTCTAAGCCTTAGCGGGAGTCGGGGCGAGCAGTACTTC; CDR3 protein: CASSLGLSLSGSRGEQYF; J gene: TRBJ2-7; V gene: TRBV7-2; clone size: NA; D gene: TRBD2; CDR3 length: 18
CDR3 DNA: TGTGCCAGCAGCTCCAGAAAATCTGGAAACACCATATATTTT; CDR3 protein: CASSSRKSGNTIYF; J gene: TRBJ1-3; V gene: TRBV9; clone size: few; D gene: NA; CDR3 length: 14
CDR3 DNA: TGTGCCAGCCGGGGGACCACTGAAGCTTTCTTT; CDR3 protein: CASRGTTEAFF; J gene: TRBJ1-1; V gene: TRBV27; clone size: NA; D gene: NA; CDR3 length: 11
CDR3 DNA: TGTGCCTGGAGACTGTTCGCGGGCCTCAGCTCCTACAATGAGCAGTTCTTC; CDR3 protein: CAWRLFAGLSSYNEQFF; J gene: TRBJ2-1; V gene: TRBV30; clone size: NA; D gene: NA; CDR3 length: 17
CDR3 DNA: TGTGCCAGCTCAGAGGGACAGGGCAACACTGAAGCTTTCTTT; CDR3 protein: CASSEGQGNTEAFF; J gene: TRBJ1-1; V gene: TRBV18; clone size: NA; D gene: TRBD1; CDR3 length: 14